This T cell receptor (beta chain) was observed in a study of T cells in Graves' hyperthyroidism and ophthalmopathy. TCR beta CDR3 sequences were amplified from RNA transcripts. First-round RT-PCR targeting the TCR CDR3 was performed with the HTBI primer set. TCRdb redid the calling of the multiplex PCR reads with MiXCR, one entry per CDR3 protein. The table lists approximately 610,000 distinct CDR3 sequences, approximately 14% of them singletons. This CDR3 region has 15 residues. After removal of 9 bases from V and 1 base from J, the junction contained 5 bases not matched to a gene. Germline V CDR1 and CDR2: MNHEY, SVGEGT. This clonotype occurred many times.

The V gene is TRBV6-2 or TRBV6-3, the J gene TRBJ2-5; 13 nucleotides match TRBD2. The TCR sequence derives from a woman aged 40 to 50 with Graves' ophthalmopathy. Sequenced material: blood. Here the CDR3 DNA reads TGTGCCAGTGGACTAGCGGGAGACCTCCAAGAGACCCAGTACTTC. Protein: CASGLAGDLQETQYF.